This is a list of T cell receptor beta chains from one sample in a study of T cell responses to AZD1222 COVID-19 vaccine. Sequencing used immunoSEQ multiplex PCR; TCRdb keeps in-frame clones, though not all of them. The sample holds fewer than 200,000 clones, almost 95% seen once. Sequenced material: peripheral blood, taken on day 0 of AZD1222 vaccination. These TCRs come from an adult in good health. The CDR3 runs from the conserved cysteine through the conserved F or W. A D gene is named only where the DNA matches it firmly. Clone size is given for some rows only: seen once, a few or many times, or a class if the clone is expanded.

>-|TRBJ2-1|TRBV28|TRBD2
CASSQYSGNYNEQFF
TGTGCCAGCAGTCAATATAGCGGGAACTACAATGAGCAGTTCTTC
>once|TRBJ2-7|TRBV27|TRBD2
CASSAPSGRASHEQYF
TGTGCCAGCAGTGCCCCTAGCGGGAGGGCCTCCCACGAGCAGTACTTC
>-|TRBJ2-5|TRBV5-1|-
CASSDVIGETQYF
TGCGCCAGCAGCGATGTGATAGGAGAGACCCAGTACTTC
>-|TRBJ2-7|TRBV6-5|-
CASSYSLGEQYF
TGTGCCAGCAGTTACTCACTAGGCGAGCAGTACTTC
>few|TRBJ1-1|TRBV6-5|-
CASSRAVNTEAFF
TGTGCCAGCAGTCGGGCCGTGAACACTGAAGCTTTCTTT
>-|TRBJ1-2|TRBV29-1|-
CSVEVSSDYGYTF
TGCAGCGTTGAAGTTAGTAGCGACTATGGCTACACCTTC
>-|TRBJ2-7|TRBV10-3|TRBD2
CAIRGAQGLAGESYEQYF
TGTGCCATCAGGGGGGCTCAGGGACTAGCGGGAGAGTCCTACGAGCAGTACTTC
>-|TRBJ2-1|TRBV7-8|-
CASSLVMQGLKQGEQFF
TGTGCCAGCAGCTTAGTAATGCAGGGACTCAAGCAAGGTGAGCAGTTCTTC
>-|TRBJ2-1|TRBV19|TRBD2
CASSPVAGNNEQFF
TGTGCCAGTAGCCCTGTAGCGGGAAACAATGAGCAGTTCTTC
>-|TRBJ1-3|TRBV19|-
CASSLGADFHKSGNTIYF
TGTGCCAGTAGTCTAGGGGCGGACTTCCACAAATCTGGAAACACCATATATTTT
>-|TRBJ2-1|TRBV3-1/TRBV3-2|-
CAGSSGSPGLNNEQFF
TGTGCCGGAAGTTCTGGGTCTCCAGGCCTCAACAATGAGCAGTTCTTC
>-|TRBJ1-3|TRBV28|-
CASSLYTSGNTIYF
TGTGCCAGCAGTTTATACACCTCTGGAAACACCATATATTTT
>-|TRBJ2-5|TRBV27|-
CASSLPPGTQYF
TGTGCCAGCAGTTTGCCGCCTGGGACCCAGTACTTC
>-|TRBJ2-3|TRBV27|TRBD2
CASSTLAGVSTDTQYF
TGTGCCAGCAGTACCCTAGCGGGGGTTAGCACAGATACGCAGTATTTT
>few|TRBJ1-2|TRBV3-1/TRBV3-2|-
CASSQSERFYGYTF
TGTGCCAGCAGCCAAAGCGAGAGGTTCTATGGCTACACCTTC
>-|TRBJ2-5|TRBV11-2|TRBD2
CASSPRRRGARETQYF
TGTGCCAGCAGCCCCCGCCGGCGGGGGGCTCGGGAGACCCAGTACTTC
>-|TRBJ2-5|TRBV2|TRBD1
CASRQGAQETQYF
TGTGCCAGCAGACAGGGGGCTCAAGAGACCCAGTACTTC
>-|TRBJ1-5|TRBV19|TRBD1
CASSGTGGNQPQHF
TGTGCCAGTAGTGGGACAGGGGGCAATCAGCCCCAGCATTTT
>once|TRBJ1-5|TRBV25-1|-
CASSEWGRPSNQPQHF
TGTGCCAGCAGTGAATGGGGTCGGCCCAGCAATCAGCCCCAGCATTTT
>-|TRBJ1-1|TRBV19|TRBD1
CASRILLDRGNTEAFF
TGTGCCAGTAGAATTCTCTTGGACAGGGGGAACACTGAAGCTTTCTTT
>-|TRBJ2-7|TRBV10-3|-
CAIRSGLETQVEQYF
TGTGCCATCAGGTCGGGACTTGAAACTCAGGTGGAGCAGTACTTC
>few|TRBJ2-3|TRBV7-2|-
CASSLGRESTDTQYF
TGTGCCAGCAGCTTAGGGCGAGAAAGCACAGATACGCAGTATTTT
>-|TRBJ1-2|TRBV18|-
CASSLSGYGYTF
TGTGCCAGCTCACTAAGCGGGTATGGCTACACCTTC
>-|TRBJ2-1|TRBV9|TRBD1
CASSVGGQGTYNEQFF
TGTGCCAGCAGCGTAGGTGGACAGGGGACCTACAATGAGCAGTTCTTC
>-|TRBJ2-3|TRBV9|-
CASSGGGVTPPDTQYF
TGTGCCAGCAGCGGTGGTGGGGTGACCCCCCCAGATACGCAGTATTTT
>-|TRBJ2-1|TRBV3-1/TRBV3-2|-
CASSQGRQVEQFF
TGTGCCAGCAGCCAAGGGAGACAGGTTGAGCAGTTCTTC
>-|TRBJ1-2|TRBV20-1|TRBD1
CSAWDRPFRTF
TGCAGTGCGTGGGACAGGCCGTTCCGTACCTTC
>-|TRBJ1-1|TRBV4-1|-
CASSQLFDGTEAFF
TGCGCCAGCAGCCAACTCTTCGACGGCACTGAAGCTTTCTTT
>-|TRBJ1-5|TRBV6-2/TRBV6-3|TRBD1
CASSYGTGGQPQHF
TGTGCCAGCAGTTACGGGACAGGGGGTCAGCCCCAGCATTTT
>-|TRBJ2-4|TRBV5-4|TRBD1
CASSPRDRANIQYF
TGTGCCAGCAGCCCCCGGGACAGGGCAAACATTCAGTACTTC
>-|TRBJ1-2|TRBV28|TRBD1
CASSLLAGTGPNYGYTF
TGTGCCAGCAGTTTACTCGCCGGGACAGGGCCGAACTATGGCTACACCTTC
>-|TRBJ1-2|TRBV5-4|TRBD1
CASSFRAGGFYGYTF
TGTGCCAGCAGCTTTCGAGCAGGGGGCTTCTATGGCTACACCTTC
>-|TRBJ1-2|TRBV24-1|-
CATSEQGYYGYTF
TGTGCCACCAGTGAGCAGGGGTACTATGGCTACACCTTC
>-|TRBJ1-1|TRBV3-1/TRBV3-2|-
CASSHGTPQAFF
TGTGCCAGCAGCCACGGGACACCCCAAGCTTTCTTT
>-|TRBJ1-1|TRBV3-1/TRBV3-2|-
CASSLSDRTTEAFF
TGTGCCAGCAGCCTTTCTGATCGGACAACCGAAGCTTTCTTT
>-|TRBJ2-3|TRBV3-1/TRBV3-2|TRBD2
CASSPAGTSGDTQYF
TGTGCCAGCAGCCCCGCAGGGACTAGCGGCGATACGCAGTATTTT
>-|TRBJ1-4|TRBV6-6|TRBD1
CASSRTGAPGTNEKLFF
TGTGCCAGCAGTCGGACAGGGGCCCCAGGGACTAATGAAAAACTGTTTTTT
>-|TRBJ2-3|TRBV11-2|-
CASSLGPTGGTDTQYF
TGTGCCAGCAGCTTAGGACCCACTGGGGGCACAGATACGCAGTATTTT
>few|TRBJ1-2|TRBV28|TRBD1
CASSLVRGRQGYTF
TGTGCCAGCAGCCTCGTCAGGGGGAGGCAAGGCTACACCTTC
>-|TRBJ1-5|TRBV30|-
CAWSVGQLYSNQPQHF
TGTGCCTGGAGTGTAGGGCAGTTATATAGCAATCAGCCCCAGCATTTT
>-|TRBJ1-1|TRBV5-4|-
CASSLGGNTEAFF
TGTGCCAGCAGCTTGGGCGGGAACACTGAAGCTTTCTTT
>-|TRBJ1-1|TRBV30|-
CAWSTYRDRRTEAFF
TGTGCCTGGAGTACCTACAGGGATAGGAGAACTGAAGCTTTCTTT
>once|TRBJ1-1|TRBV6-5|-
CASSPGALGEAFF
TGTGCCAGCAGCCCCGGGGCGCTGGGTGAAGCTTTCTTT
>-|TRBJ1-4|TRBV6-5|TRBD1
CASSHTTGGDEKLFF
TGTGCCAGCAGTCACACGACAGGGGGAGATGAAAAACTGTTTTTT
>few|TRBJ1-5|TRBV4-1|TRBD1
CASSQTDRVTQPQHF
TGCGCCAGCAGCCAAACGGACAGGGTGACTCAGCCCCAGCATTTT
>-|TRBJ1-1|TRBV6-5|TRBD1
CASRGTENTEAFF
TGTGCCAGCAGGGGGACAGAGAACACTGAAGCTTTCTTT
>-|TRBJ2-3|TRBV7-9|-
CASSLQEGDTQYF
TGTGCCAGCAGCTTACAAGAGGGGGATACGCAGTATTTT
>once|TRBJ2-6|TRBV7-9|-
CASSLLDSGANVLTF
TGTGCCAGCAGCTTACTTGACTCTGGGGCCAACGTCCTGACTTTC
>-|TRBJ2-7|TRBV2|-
CASSKHSYEQYF
TGTGCCAGCAGTAAACACTCCTACGAGCAGTACTTC
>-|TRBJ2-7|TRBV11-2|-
CASSLGLEYEQYF
TGTGCCAGCAGCTTAGGGCTAGAATACGAGCAGTACTTC
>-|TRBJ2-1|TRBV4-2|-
CASSQGGSGEQFF
TGTGCCAGCAGCCAAGGAGGGTCCGGGGAGCAGTTCTTC
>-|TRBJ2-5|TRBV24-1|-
CATGAGETQYF
TGTGCCACCGGGGCGGGGGAGACCCAGTACTTC